This TCR beta chain was found in a study of cytomegalovirus exposure and HLA in healthy donors. Regarding the study as a whole: Several of the most significant clusters were apparently associated with common viral pathogens in a later analysis.

60 Vbeta and 13 Jbeta primers were used in PCR. Assay used: immunoSEQ multiplex PCR; TCRdb lists only in-frame clones, some missing. The profile shows about 120,000 clones, roughly 65% of them singletons. Germline V lookup: CDR1 MGHRA, CDR2 YSYEKL. V was clipped by 1 base and J by 4 bases, with 11 bases between them. The CDR3 has 16 amino acids. For this clone: Antigen: not known.

This chain connects TRBV4-1 to TRBJ2-6; perhaps TRBD2 as D (6 bases). Source material: PBMCs. The sequence was obtained from a man in his forties or fifties in good health and CMV-seropositive. In DNA, the CDR3 is TGCGCCAGCAGCCAAGGCGAAGGGAGGGGGGCCAACGTCCTGACTTTC. As protein: CASSQGEGRGANVLTF.